This T cell receptor beta chain was documented in a study of blood T cell repertoires in COVID-19. Clones were read by immunoSEQ multiplex PCR, and TCRdb kept only the in-frame ones, dropping some. The repertoire holds fewer than 250,000 clones, with 80% to 90% as singletons. The CDR3 is made up of 15 amino acids. J lost 6 bases, V lost 3 bases, and 9 bases had no gene match. CDR1 is SGHNT, CDR2 YYREEE, per germline (reference sequence). This sequence was found in a man aged 30 to 45 with active or convalescent COVID-19. The chain links TRBV5-4 to TRBJ1-1, with TRBD1 matching over 9 bases. The sample was peripheral blood. CDR3 amino acids: CASSSSTGGVSEAFF. Here the CDR3 DNA reads TGTGCCAGCAGCTCTTCGACAGGGGGAGTTTCTGAAGCTTTCTTT. Based on the CDR3 plus reference TRBV5-4 and TRBJ1-1, the full variable domain is ETGVTQSPTHLIKTRGQQVTLRCSSQSGHNTVSWYQQALGQGPQFIFQYYREEENGRGNFPPRFSGLQFPNYSSELNVNALELDDSALYLCASSSSTGGVSEAFFGQGTRLTVV.